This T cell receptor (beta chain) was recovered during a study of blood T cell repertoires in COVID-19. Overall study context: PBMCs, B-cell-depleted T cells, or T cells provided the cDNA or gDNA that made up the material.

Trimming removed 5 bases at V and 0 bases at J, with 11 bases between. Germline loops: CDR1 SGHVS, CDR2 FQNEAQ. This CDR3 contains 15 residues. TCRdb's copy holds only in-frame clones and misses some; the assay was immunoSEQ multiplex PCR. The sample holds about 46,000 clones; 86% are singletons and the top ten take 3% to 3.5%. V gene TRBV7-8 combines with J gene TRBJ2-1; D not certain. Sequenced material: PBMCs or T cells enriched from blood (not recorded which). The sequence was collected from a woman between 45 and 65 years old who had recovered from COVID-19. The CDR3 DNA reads TGTGCCAGCAGCCCCCAACTAAGCTCCTACAATGAGCAGTTCTTC. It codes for CASSPQLSSYNEQFF.